This T cell receptor (beta chain) is drawn from a study of a mutant IDH1 vaccine in newly diagnosed glioma. Trimming took 2 bases from V and 9 from J; bases not matched to a gene: 6. From germline, CDR1 is MNHNS and CDR2 SASEGT. The CDR3 covers 15 residues. The sample's time point: baseline, week 1 (first vaccination visit). The treatment: pre-vaccination baseline after standard-of-care therapy. Donor diagnoses consisted of new WHO grade 3 or 4 IDH1-mutant, ATRX-lost astrocytomas. Libraries were prepared by immunoSEQ multiplex PCR; TCRdb keeps only in-frame clonotypes and omits some of them. The data hold around 33,000 clones, with over 60% observed a single time.

Sequenced here: peripheral blood mononuclear cells (PBMCs), sampled from a glioma patient treated with radiotherapy, temozolomide or both. This chain joins TRBV6-1 and TRBJ1-5; 11 nucleotides line up with TRBD1. The TCR sequence derives from a man aged 50-59 years with glioma. Some clones in this sample may be carry-over from other donors' samples. This CDR3 is CASSEPGQGVPPQHF. The DNA of the CDR3 is TGTGCCAGCAGTGAACCGGGACAGGGGGTTCCGCCCCAGCATTTT.